Sequencing of this T cell receptor beta chain was carried out in a study of radiotherapy plus CTLA-4 blockade in lung cancer. The CDR3 contains 13 residues. The V gene's germline CDR1 is SEHNR and CDR2 FQNEAQ (reference sequence). V lost 5 bases to trimming and J lost 7 bases; unmatched junction nucleotides: 5. This table comes from immunoSEQ multiplex PCR, and its TCRdb copy is limited to in-frame clones, with some not included. This table holds 80,000 or so clones, more than 60% found once. This receptor was taken from a human donor with non-small cell lung cancer who had a partial response to radiotherapy plus ipilimumab. Some clones in this sample may be carry-over from other donors' samples. V is TRBV7-9 and J is TRBJ1-5, with 7 bases aligning to TRBD1. Sequences were derived from peripheral blood, sampled from a patient treated with radiotherapy plus ipilimumab. In DNA, the CDR3 is TGTGCCAGCAGCACGACAGGGTACCAGCCCCAGCATTTT. As protein: CASSTTGYQPQHF. Drawing the rest from reference TRBV7-9 and TRBJ1-5, the complete variable domain is DTGVSQNPRHKITKRGQNVTFRCDPISEHNRLYWYRQTLGQGPEFLTYFQNEAQLEKSRLLSDRFSAERPKGSFSTLEIQRTEQGDSAMYLCASSTTGYQPQHFGDGTRLSIL.